The subject of this entry is one T cell receptor (beta chain). The data were taken from a study of T cell responses to AZD1222 COVID-19 vaccine. Using immunoSEQ multiplex PCR, the repertoire was profiled, and TCRdb retains in-frame clones only, with some absent. Of fewer than 130,000 clones in the sample, 65% to 85% were seen once. Trimming removed 0 bases from V and 3 bases from J, with 15 bases in between. Germline values: CDR1 LGHNA, CDR2 YSLEER. CDR3 length: 16 residues. Specimen: peripheral blood, collected on day 0 of AZD1222 vaccination. J is TRBJ2-7 and V is TRBV4-3, with D perhaps TRBD2 (6 bases). This receptor was identified in an adult in good health. The CDR3 coding sequence is TGCGCCAGCAGCCAAGATAGTGGAGGGTCCCGCTACGAGCAGTACTTC. Translated, it gives CASSQDSGGSRYEQYF.